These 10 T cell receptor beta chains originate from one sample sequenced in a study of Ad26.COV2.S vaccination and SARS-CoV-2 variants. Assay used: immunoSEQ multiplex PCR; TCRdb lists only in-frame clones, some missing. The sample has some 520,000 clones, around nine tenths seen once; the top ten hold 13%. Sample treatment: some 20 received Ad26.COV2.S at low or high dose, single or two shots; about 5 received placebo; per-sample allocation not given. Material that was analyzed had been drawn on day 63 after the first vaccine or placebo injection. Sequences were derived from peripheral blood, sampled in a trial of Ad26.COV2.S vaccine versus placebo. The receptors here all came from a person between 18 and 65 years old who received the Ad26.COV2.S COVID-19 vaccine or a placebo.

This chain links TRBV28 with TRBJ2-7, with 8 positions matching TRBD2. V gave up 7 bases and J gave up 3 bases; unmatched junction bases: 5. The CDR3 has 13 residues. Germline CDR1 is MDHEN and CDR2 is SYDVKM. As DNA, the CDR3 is TGTGCCAGCAAGGGCGGGAGGATCTACGAGCAGTACTTC. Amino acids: CASKGGRIYEQYF.

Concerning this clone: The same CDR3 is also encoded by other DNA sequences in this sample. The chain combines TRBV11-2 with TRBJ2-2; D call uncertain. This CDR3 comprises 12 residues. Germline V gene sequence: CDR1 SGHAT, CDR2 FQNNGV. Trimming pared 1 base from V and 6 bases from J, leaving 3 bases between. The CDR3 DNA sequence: TGTGCCAGCAGCTTAGGGCCCGGGGAGCTGTTTTTT. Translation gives CASSLGPGELFF.

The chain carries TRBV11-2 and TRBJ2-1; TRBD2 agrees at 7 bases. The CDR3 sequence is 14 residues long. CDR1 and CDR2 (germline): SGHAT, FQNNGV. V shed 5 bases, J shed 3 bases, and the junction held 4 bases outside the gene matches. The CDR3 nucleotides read TGTGCCAGCAGCGGGCGGGAGAACTACAATGAGCAGTTCTTC. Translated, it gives CASSGRENYNEQFF.

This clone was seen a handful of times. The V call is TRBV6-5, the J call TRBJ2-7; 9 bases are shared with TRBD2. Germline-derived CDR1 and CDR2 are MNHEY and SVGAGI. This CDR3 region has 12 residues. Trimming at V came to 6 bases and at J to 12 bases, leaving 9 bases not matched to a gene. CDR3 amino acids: CASSQTSGLPYF. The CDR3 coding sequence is TGTGCCAGCAGCCAGACTAGCGGACTACCGTACTTC.

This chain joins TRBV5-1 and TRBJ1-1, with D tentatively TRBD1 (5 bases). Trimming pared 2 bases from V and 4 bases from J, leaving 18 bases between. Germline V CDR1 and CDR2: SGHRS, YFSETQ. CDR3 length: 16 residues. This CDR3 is CASSFLWGDTGTEAFF. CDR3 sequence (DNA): TGCGCCAGCAGCTTCCTTTGGGGCGACACGGGCACTGAAGCTTTCTTT.

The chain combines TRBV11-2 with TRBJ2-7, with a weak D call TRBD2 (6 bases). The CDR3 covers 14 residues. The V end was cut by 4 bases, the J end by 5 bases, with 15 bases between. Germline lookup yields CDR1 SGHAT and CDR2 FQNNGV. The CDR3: CASSSQRAGDEQYF. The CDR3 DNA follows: TGTGCCAGCAGCTCACAGCGGGCCGGGGACGAGCAGTACTTC.

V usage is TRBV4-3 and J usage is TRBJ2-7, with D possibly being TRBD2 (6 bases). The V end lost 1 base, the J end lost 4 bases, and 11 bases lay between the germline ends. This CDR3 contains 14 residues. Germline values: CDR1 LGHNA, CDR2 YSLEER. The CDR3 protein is CASSQGDSQYEQYF. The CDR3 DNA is TGCGCCAGCAGCCAAGGGGACTCCCAATACGAGCAGTACTTC.

The CDR3 loop is CASSELRGHPTEAFF. CDR3 nucleotides: TGTGCCAGCAGTGAACTTCGGGGGCATCCCACTGAAGCTTTCTTT. The chain uses TRBV25-1 and TRBJ1-1, with D possibly matching TRBD1 (6 bases). The CDR3 runs to 15 residues. Germline values: CDR1 MGHDK, CDR2 SYGVNS. Trimming stripped 2 bases from V and 4 bases from J, with 14 bases between.

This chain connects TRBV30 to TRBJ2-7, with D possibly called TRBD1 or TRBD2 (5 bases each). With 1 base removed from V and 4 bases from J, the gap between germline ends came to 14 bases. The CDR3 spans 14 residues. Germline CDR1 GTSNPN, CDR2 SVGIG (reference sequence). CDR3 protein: CAWSGRDQEYEQYF. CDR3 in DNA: TGTGCCTGGAGTGGCCGGGACCAGGAATACGAGCAGTACTTC.

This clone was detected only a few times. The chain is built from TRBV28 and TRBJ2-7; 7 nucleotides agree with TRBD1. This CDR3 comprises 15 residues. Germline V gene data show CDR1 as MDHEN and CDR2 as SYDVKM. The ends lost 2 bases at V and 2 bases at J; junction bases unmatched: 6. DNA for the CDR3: TGTGCCAGCAGTTTAGTAGGGGGCCGCACCTACGAGCAGTACTTC. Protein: CASSLVGGRTYEQYF.